This T cell receptor beta chain was observed in a study of spatial heterogeneity in lung cancer. Study as a whole: Beta-chain sequences consistently outnumbered alpha-chain sequences in detection. The mean occurrence of each unique TCR and UMI combination in raw reads exceeded ten.

CDR3 length: 13 residues. Germline CDR1 reads MDHEN; CDR2 reads SYDVKM. Losses at the gene ends were 7 bases for V and 2 bases for J; bases not matched to a gene: 4. The time point is: sample taken at primary tumor resection. Researchers sequenced whole RNA taken from tumor, nontumor lung or frozen PBMC without sorting. Each CDR3 protein gets one entry after TCRdb re-called the 5' RACE reads with MiXCR. The sample contains around 11,000 distinct CDR3 sequences, 6.1% of which appear only once. In this sample, this clonotype turned up many times. This TCR derives from a male donor with early-stage non-small cell lung cancer. This sequence joins TRBV28 and TRBJ1-2; 7 positions match TRBD1. Material: normal lung tissue next to the tumor, obtained at surgery. CDR3 sequence (DNA): TGTGCCAGCATCCCGGACAGGAACTATGGCTACACCTTC. This sequence encodes CASIPDRNYGYTF.